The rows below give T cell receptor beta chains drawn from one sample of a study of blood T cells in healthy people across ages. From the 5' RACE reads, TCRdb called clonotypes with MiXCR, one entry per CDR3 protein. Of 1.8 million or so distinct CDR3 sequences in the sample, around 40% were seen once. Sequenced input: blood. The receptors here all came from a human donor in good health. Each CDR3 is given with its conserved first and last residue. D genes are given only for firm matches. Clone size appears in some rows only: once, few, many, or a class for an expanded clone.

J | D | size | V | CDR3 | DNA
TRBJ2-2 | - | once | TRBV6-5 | CASSYQQGNTGELFF | TGTGCCAGCAGTTACCAACAGGGGAACACCGGGGAGCTGTTTTTT
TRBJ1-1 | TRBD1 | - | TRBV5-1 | CASSSGRRGVNTEAFF | TGCGCCAGCAGCTCGGGCCGCAGGGGGGTGAACACTGAAGCTTTCTTT
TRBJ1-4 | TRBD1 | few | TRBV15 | CATSRPLPGQVYEKLFF | TGTGCCACCAGCAGACCCCTACCGGGACAGGTCTATGAAAAACTGTTTTTT
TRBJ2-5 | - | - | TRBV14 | CASSHPYAGTLRETQYF | TGTGCCAGCAGCCACCCTTATGCCGGGACTTTAAGGGAGACCCAGTACTTC
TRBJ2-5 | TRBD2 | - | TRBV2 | CASTPMTSTGQTQYF | TGTGCCAGCACTCCCATGACTAGCACGGGACAGACCCAGTACTTC
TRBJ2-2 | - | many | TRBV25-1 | CASRRGGTGELFF | TGTGCCAGCCGCCGTGGGGGGACCGGGGAGCTGTTTTTT
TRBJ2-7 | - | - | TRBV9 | CASSATSSSYEQYF | TGTGCCAGCAGCGCAACAAGTTCCTCCTACGAGCAGTACTTC
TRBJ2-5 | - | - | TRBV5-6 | CASSRVFRGEQYF | TGTGCCAGCAGCCGAGTCTTTAGGGGGGAGCAGTACTTC
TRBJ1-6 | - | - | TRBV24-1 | CATQPGWNSPLHF | TGTGCCACCCAGCCAGGCTGGAATTCACCCCTCCACTTT
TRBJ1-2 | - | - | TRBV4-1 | CASKLDQVGNGGYTF | TGCGCCAGTAAACTCGACCAGGTCGGGAACGGTGGCTACACCTTC
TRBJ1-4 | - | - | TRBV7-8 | CASSLESNEKLFF | TGTGCCAGCAGCTTAGAATCAAATGAAAAACTGTTTTTT
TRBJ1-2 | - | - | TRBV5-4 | CASSLERSDYGYTF | TGTGCCAGCAGCTTGGAGAGGAGCGACTATGGCTACACCTTC
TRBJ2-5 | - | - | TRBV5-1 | CASSTGLSMYQETQYF | TGCGCCAGCAGCACCGGACTATCCATGTACCAAGAGACCCAGTACTTC
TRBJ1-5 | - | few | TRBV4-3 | CASSQVMSRDQPQHF | TGCGCCAGCAGCCAAGTTATGTCCCGAGACCAGCCCCAGCATTTT
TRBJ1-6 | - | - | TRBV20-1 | CSARDVRSSYNSPLHF | TGCAGTGCTAGAGATGTTAGGAGCTCCTATAATTCACCCCTCCACTTT
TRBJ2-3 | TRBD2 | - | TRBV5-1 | CASSLGSGGIADTQYF | TGCGCCAGCAGCTTGGGTAGCGGGGGTATCGCAGATACGCAGTATTTT
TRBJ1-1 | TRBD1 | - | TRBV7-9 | CASSLPGGGTEAFF | TGTGCCAGCAGCCTCCCAGGGGGAGGCACTGAAGCTTTCTTT
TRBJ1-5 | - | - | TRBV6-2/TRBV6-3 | CASSYGPDQPQHF | TGTGCCAGCAGTTACGGGCCTGATCAGCCCCAGCATTTT
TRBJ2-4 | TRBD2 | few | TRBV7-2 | CASRQTSGTQNIQYF | TGTGCCAGCAGACAGACTAGCGGGACACAAAACATTCAGTACTTC
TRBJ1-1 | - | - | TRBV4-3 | CASSPQIMNTEAFF | TGCGCCAGCAGCCCACAGATAATGAACACTGAAGCTTTCTTT
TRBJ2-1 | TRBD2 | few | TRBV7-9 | CASSFSGGKQFF | TGTGCCAGCAGCTTTAGCGGGGGGAAGCAGTTCTTC
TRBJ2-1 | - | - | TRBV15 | CATLEDNEQFF | TGTGCCACCCTTGAGGATAATGAGCAGTTCTTC
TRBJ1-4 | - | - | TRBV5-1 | CASSFIGTTNEKLFF | TGCGCCAGCAGCTTTATTGGGACAACTAATGAAAAACTGTTTTTT
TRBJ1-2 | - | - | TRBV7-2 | CASSLVPGQRGYTF | TGTGCCAGCAGCTTAGTTCCGGGGCAACGGGGCTACACCTTC
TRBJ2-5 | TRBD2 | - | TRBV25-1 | CASSERGGRETQYF | TGTGCCAGCAGTGAACGCGGGGGTAGGGAGACCCAGTACTTC
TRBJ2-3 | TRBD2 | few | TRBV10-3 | CAISERLAVTDTQYF | TGTGCCATCAGTGAGCGGCTAGCGGTCACAGATACGCAGTATTTT
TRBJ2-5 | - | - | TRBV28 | CASSFVKRPLGGGKTQYF | TGTGCCAGCAGTTTCGTTAAAAGGCCCTTAGGGGGCGGGAAGACCCAGTACTTC
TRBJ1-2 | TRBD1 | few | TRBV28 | CASSTDRESRGYTF | TGTGCCAGCAGTACGGACAGGGAGTCCCGGGGCTACACCTTC
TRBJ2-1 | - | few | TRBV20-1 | CSAQWGAYNEQFF | TGCAGTGCTCAGTGGGGGGCCTACAATGAGCAGTTCTTC
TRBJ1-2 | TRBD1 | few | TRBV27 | CASREGTGYGYTF | TGTGCCAGCAGGGAGGGGACAGGGTATGGCTACACCTTC
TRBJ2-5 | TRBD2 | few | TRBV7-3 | CASSKTSGGARETQYF | TGTGCCAGCAGCAAGACTAGCGGGGGGGCCAGGGAGACCCAGTACTTC